Below are 23 T cell receptor beta chains sequenced from a single sample in a study of CD8+ T cells in alopecia areata (dated by TCRdb to 2016 to 2018). Library preparation was by the immunoSEQ multiplex PCR assay. RNA was extracted from all samples and reverse transcribed into cDNA, which served as template for TCR sequencing. TCRdb re-hosts the immuneACCESS table, in-frame sequences only. Its copies lack some clones; in the studies checked, an unresolved V gene accounts for under half of them, and the cause for the rest is not known. For this sample the table gives approximately 150,000 clones, of which less than 65% were detected only once. Less than 40% of the sample belongs to the ten largest clones. Material: CD8+ T cells sorted from blood. The receptors were sampled from a human donor in good health.

As to this clone: Other DNA sequences from this sample encode an identical CDR3 as well. The rearrangement uses TRBV29-1 and TRBJ2-5; 7 bases align to TRBD2. CDR3 length equals 11 residues. From germline, CDR1 is SQVTM and CDR2 ANQGSEA. Trimming removed 3 bases from V and 5 bases from J; junction bases left unmatched: 0. Here the CDR3 reads CSVDGRETQYF. In nucleotides, the CDR3 is TGCAGCGTTGACGGGAGGGAGACCCAGTACTTC.

The CDR3 region is CASSQYRESEQFF. CDR3 coding DNA: TGTGCCAGCAGCCAATACAGGGAAAGTGAGCAGTTCTTC. V is TRBV4-2 and J is TRBJ2-1, with D maybe TRBD1 (6 bases). V was trimmed by 2 bases and J by 9 bases, leaving 11 bases between them. Germline lookup yields CDR1 LGHNA and CDR2 YNFKEQ. The CDR3 spans 13 residues.

A word on this clone: A much more abundant neighbour one base away suggests this may be a read error. CDR3 in DNA: TGTGCCAGCAGCCAAGGGACAGGGAGCTCCTACGAGCAGTACTTC. Translated: CASSQGTGSSYEQYF. The chain employs TRBV7-9 and TRBJ2-7, with 9 bases identical to TRBD1. The germline V gene encodes CDR1 SEHNR and CDR2 FQNEAQ (reference sequence). This CDR3 is built from 15 residues. Germline trimming cut 5 bases from V and 0 bases from J; bases unmatched to any gene: 5.

This clone occurred once. The chain uses TRBV9 and TRBJ2-7; the D gene is possibly TRBD2 (6 bases). V lost 3 bases, J lost 4 bases, and 14 bases lay in between. The CDR3 is 14 residues long. In germline, CDR1 is SGDLS, CDR2 YYNGEE. The CDR3 is CASSAWDLGYEQYF. For the CDR3, the DNA is TGTGCCAGCAGCGCTTGGGACTTGGGTTACGAGCAGTACTTC. The entire variable domain, with the rest obtained from reference TRBV9 and TRBJ2-7, is as follows: DSGVTQTPKHLITATGQRVTLRCSPRSGDLSVYWYQQSLDQGLQFLIQYYNGEERAKGNILERFSAQQFPDLHSELNLSSLELGDSALYFCASSAWDLGYEQYFGPGTRLTVT.

The V and J genes are TRBV6-4 and TRBJ2-3, with 7 bases aligning to TRBD2. The CDR3 contains 15 residues. CDR1 and CDR2 (germline): MRHNA, SNTAGT. Trimming at V came to 9 bases and at J to 11 bases, leaving 20 bases not matched to a gene. The CDR3 DNA reads as TGTGCCAGGGGGGGGTTAGCGGGCTGGACGGATGGGCAGTATTTT. Encoded protein: CARGGLAGWTDGQYF.

This clone was found a few times. V usage is TRBV2 and J usage is TRBJ2-4; D call uncertain. The germline V gene has CDR1 SNHLY and CDR2 FYNNEI. The CDR3 is made up of 12 amino acids. V shed 3 bases and J shed 3 bases, with 3 bases lying between them. The CDR3 nucleotides are TGTGCCAGCAGTGACGGCAAAAACATTCAGTACTTC. Its translation: CASSDGKNIQYF. Variable domain in full (rest from reference TRBV2 and TRBJ2-4): EPEVTQTPSHQVTQMGQEVILRCVPISNHLYFYWYRQILGQKVEFLVSFYNNEISEKSEIFDDQFSVERPDGSNFTLKIRSTKLEDSAMYFCASSDGKNIQYFGAGTRLSVL.

The rearrangement links TRBV29-1 to TRBJ2-7, with TRBD2 as a possible D gene (6 bases). The CDR3 runs to 12 residues. Germline values: CDR1 SQVTM, CDR2 ANQGSEA. V was clipped by 3 bases and J by 6 bases, with 12 bases between them. The CDR3 bases are TGCAGCGTTGACGGAGGGGACTCCGAGCAGTACTTC. Translated, it gives CSVDGGDSEQYF.

J is TRBJ1-5 and V is TRBV4-1; D remains ambiguous. Germline V CDR1 and CDR2: MGHRA, YSYEKL. This CDR3 spans 15 amino acids. V lost 0 bases, J lost 0 bases, and 6 bases lay in between. The CDR3 protein is CASSQELYSNQPQHF. The CDR3 bases are TGCGCCAGCAGCCAAGAACTGTATAGCAATCAGCCCCAGCATTTT.

This clone has ten or more counts. The chain has TRBV6-6 and TRBJ2-3; D ambiguous. Germline V gene sequence: CDR1 MNHNY, CDR2 SVGAGI (reference sequence). The CDR3 contains 10 residues. Trimming pared 8 bases from V and 6 bases from J, leaving 6 bases between. CDR3 bases: TGTGCCAGCCGTGAGGATACGCAGTATTTT. Its protein is CASREDTQYF.

This clone has just one count. This rearrangement joins TRBV4-1 to TRBJ2-7; the D gene is possibly TRBD1 (6 bases). V was shortened by 3 bases and J by 0 bases, with 9 bases between the two germline ends. Germline V gene lookup returns CDR1 MGHRA and CDR2 YSYEKL. This CDR3 has 14 amino acids. In nucleotides, the CDR3 is TGCGCCAGCAGCCATACAGGGTTCTCCTACGAGCAGTACTTC. It yields the protein CASSHTGFSYEQYF.

This rearrangement joins TRBV29-1 to TRBJ2-7; tentatively, D is TRBD2 (5 bases). There are 14 residues in the CDR3. Trimming took 6 bases from V and 5 from J, leaving 20 bases between them. Germline V gives CDR1 SQVTM, CDR2 ANQGSEA. The CDR3 coding sequence is TGCAGCGTGTTGGTGGACTTCCTAGCCCACGAGCAGTACTTC. Protein sequence: CSVLVDFLAHEQYF.

This clone was seen a few times. Additional DNA sequences in this sample encode the identical CDR3. J is TRBJ2-2 and V is TRBV27, with D hard to call. Looked up from germline, CDR1 is MNHEY and CDR2 is SMNVEV (reference sequence). The CDR3 sequence is 12 residues long. Trimming shortened V by 3 bases and J by 4 bases, and 3 bases separated the two germline ends. CDR3 residues: CASSFGTGELFF. As DNA, the CDR3 is TGTGCCAGCAGTTTTGGCACCGGGGAGCTGTTTTTT.

The CDR3 DNA sequence: TGCGCCAGCAGCCTTCGGATGCCCTACGAGCAGTACTTC. It is translated as CASSLRMPYEQYF. This rearrangement joins TRBV4-1 to TRBJ2-7; D gene ambiguous. Germline V gene data show CDR1 as MGHRA and CDR2 as YSYEKL. Trimming left V 4 bases short and J 2 bases short, with 9 bases between. The CDR3 runs to 13 residues.

For the CDR3, the DNA is TGTGCCTGGAGTGGTGAGACCCAGTACTTC. It codes for CAWSGETQYF. J is TRBJ2-5 and V is TRBV30; D is unclear. The CDR3 spans 10 residues. In germline, CDR1 is GTSNPN, CDR2 SVGIG (reference sequence). The V gene lost 1 base and the J gene lost 5 bases, with 2 bases spanning the gap.

This clone was counted between two and nine times. This chain joins TRBV29-1 and TRBJ2-2; 7 nucleotides align to TRBD1. Unmatched junction bases numbered 2, after V lost 6 bases and J lost 1 base. The CDR3 runs to 13 residues. Germline-derived CDR1 and CDR2 are SQVTM and ANQGSEA. The chain's CDR3 is CSVRDRNTGELFF. CDR3 in DNA: TGCAGCGTCCGGGACAGGAACACCGGGGAGCTGTTTTTT.

This chain joins TRBV6-5 and TRBJ2-3, with 7 positions matching TRBD2. Looked up from germline, CDR1 is MNHEY and CDR2 is SVGAGI. The CDR3 totals 14 residues. The junction had 1 base not matched to a gene; V was cut back by 2 bases and J by 2 bases. Here the CDR3 reads CASSYLADTDTQYF. The CDR3 region has the DNA TGTGCCAGCAGTTACCTAGCGGACACAGATACGCAGTATTTT.

This clone was seen many times. Other DNA sequences of this sample code for an identical CDR3. The DNA for the CDR3 is TGCGCCAGCAGCCAAAGAGCCGGGGGCACAGATACGCAGTATTTT. It translates to CASSQRAGGTDTQYF. The chain recombines TRBV4-1 with TRBJ2-3; D is perhaps TRBD2 (5 bases). Germline CDR1 is MGHRA and CDR2 is YSYEKL. The CDR3 sequence is 15 residues long. V was clipped by 2 bases and J by 1 base, with 10 bases between them.

The genes are TRBV27 and TRBJ1-2; D perhaps matches TRBD1 (6 bases). This CDR3 has 13 amino acids. The germline V gene encodes CDR1 MNHEY and CDR2 SMNVEV (reference sequence). V lost 2 bases to trimming and J lost 2 bases, with 6 bases between them. In nucleotides, the CDR3 is TGTGCCAGCAGTTTAGGGGGCAACTATGGCTACACCTTC. The encoded protein is CASSLGGNYGYTF.

With respect to this clone: In the same sample, other DNA sequences code for this CDR3. The chain combines TRBV20-1 with TRBJ2-1; no reliable D call. V lost 0 bases, J lost 8 bases, and 2 bases lay in between. This CDR3 has 10 residues. The germline V gene encodes CDR1 DFQATT and CDR2 SNEGSKA (reference sequence). This chain's CDR3 is CSARDYEQFF. CDR3 bases: TGCAGTGCTAGAGATTATGAGCAGTTCTTC.

The chain is built from TRBV9 and TRBJ2-2; 8 bases are a match to TRBD1. Looked up from germline, CDR1 is SGDLS and CDR2 is YYNGEE. The CDR3 spans 15 residues. The V and J ends lost 3 bases and 3 bases, in that order; junction bases with no gene match: 4. CDR3 in DNA: TGTGCCAGCAGCGGGCGACAGGGGTACACCGGGGAGCTGTTTTTT. Protein: CASSGRQGYTGELFF.

A few counts support this clone. The rearrangement uses TRBV5-1 and TRBJ2-7; TRBD2 is a possible D gene (6 bases). Germline CDR1 and CDR2: SGHRS and YFSETQ. The CDR3 is made up of 14 amino acids. The germline V and J ends were trimmed by 4 bases and 2 bases, with 13 bases remaining between them. CDR3 protein: CASSGGTVTYEQYF. DNA for the CDR3: TGCGCCAGCAGCGGAGGGACGGTTACCTACGAGCAGTACTTC.

Concerning this clone: Other DNA sequences in this sample translate to the same CDR3. This sequence joins TRBV9 and TRBJ1-1; D is perhaps TRBD1 (6 bases). This CDR3 contains 15 residues. Germline loops: CDR1 SGDLS, CDR2 YYNGEE. Trimming cost V 4 bases and J 7 bases, with 20 bases left between them. CDR3 residues: CASSPQGIRVFEAFF. The DNA for the CDR3 is TGTGCCAGCAGCCCCCAGGGGATAAGGGTGTTTGAAGCTTTCTTT. Using reference TRBV9 and TRBJ1-1 for the parts outside the CDR3, the full variable domain is DSGVTQTPKHLITATGQRVTLRCSPRSGDLSVYWYQQSLDQGLQFLIQYYNGEERAKGNILERFSAQQFPDLHSELNLSSLELGDSALYFCASSPQGIRVFEAFFGQGTRLTVV.

V usage is TRBV9 and J usage is TRBJ2-5; 10 bases agree with TRBD1. This CDR3 has 15 amino acids. The J segment lost 4 bases and the V segment lost 4 bases, leaving 7 bases of the junction unmatched. CDR1 is SGDLS, CDR2 YYNGEE, per germline. The CDR3: CASSSGQGERETQYF. CDR3 bases: TGTGCCAGCAGCTCCGGACAGGGGGAAAGAGAGACCCAGTACTTC.